This T cell receptor beta chain was recorded in a study of PD-L1 blockade in urothelial cancer. Whole-study context: Each patient had 0 to 3 earlier chemotherapy regimens.

Each patient gave between 1 and 8 samples of peripheral blood mononuclear cells, which were collected pretreatment and during treatment. This table comes from immunoSEQ multiplex PCR, and its TCRdb copy is limited to in-frame clones, with some not included. This table holds some 84,000 clones, roughly 82% found once. Looked up from germline, CDR1 is LNHNV and CDR2 is YYDKDF (reference sequence). The ends lost 4 bases at V and 5 bases at J; junction bases unmatched: 7. The CDR3 consists of 16 residues. The sample consisted of PBMCs, taken around atezolizumab (anti-PD-L1) treatment. V gene TRBV15 combines with J gene TRBJ2-2, with 10 positions matching TRBD2. This clonotype originated in a man aged 65-85 years with urothelial cancer. For the CDR3, the DNA is TGTGCCACCAGCACTTTAGCGGGAGGAAGGACCGGGGAGCTGTTTTTT. Residues: CATSTLAGGRTGELFF. Using reference TRBV15 and TRBJ2-2 for the parts outside the CDR3, the full variable domain is DAMVIQNPRYQVTQFGKPVTLSCSQTLNHNVMYWYQQKSSQAPKLLFHYYDKDFNNEADTPDNFQSRRPNTSFCFLDIRSPGLGDTAMYLCATSTLAGGRTGELFFGEGSRLTVL.